These 23 T cell receptor beta chains came from one sample sequenced in a study of blood T cell repertoires in COVID-19. TCRdb keeps only in-frame clones here, not all; method: immunoSEQ multiplex PCR. The repertoire consists of 25,000 to 30,000 clones, with 80% occurring once and the leading ten covering 46%. Material: peripheral blood. These receptors were obtained from a woman aged 70 to 79 with acute or convalescent COVID-19.

The J gene is TRBJ2-1, the V gene TRBV9; 8 nucleotides match TRBD2. This CDR3 region has 15 residues. V shed 1 base, J shed 7 bases, and the junction held 7 bases outside the gene matches. Germline V gene lookup returns CDR1 SGDLS and CDR2 YYNGEE. Written as DNA, the CDR3 is TGTGCCAGCAGCGTATCAGGGACTAGTCGTAATGAGCAGTTCTTC. This translates into CASSVSGTSRNEQFF.

The chain's CDR3 is CASSLRGMEAGNTIYF. CDR3 bases: TGTGCCAGCAGCTTAAGGGGAATGGAAGCTGGAAACACCATATATTTT. The chain employs TRBV5-4 and TRBJ1-3, with TRBD1 as a possible D gene (5 bases). The CDR3 is made up of 16 amino acids. Germline lookup yields CDR1 SGHNT and CDR2 YYREEE (reference sequence). The V gene lost 2 bases and the J gene lost 2 bases, with 14 bases spanning the gap.

V gene TRBV4-3 combines with J gene TRBJ1-4; 9 bases align to TRBD1. Germline trimming cut 1 base from V and 8 bases from J; bases unmatched to any gene: 5. CDR1 and CDR2 (germline): LGHNA, YSLEER. This CDR3 region has 15 residues. CDR3 nucleotide sequence: TGCGCCAGCAGCCAAGTACAGGGGGCTGGGGAAAAACTGTTTTTT. Residues: CASSQVQGAGEKLFF.

The rearrangement uses TRBV2 and TRBJ2-1; 9 bases align to TRBD1. The V gene's germline CDR1 is SNHLY and CDR2 FYNNEI. CDR3 length: 15 amino acids. The V and J ends lost 4 bases and 4 bases, in that order; junction bases with no gene match: 5. CDR3 amino acids: CASSVRTGVYNEQFF. Written as DNA, the CDR3 is TGTGCCAGCAGTGTTAGGACAGGGGTATACAATGAGCAGTTCTTC.

The table lists this clone with a count of one. The chain links TRBV6-5 to TRBJ2-1; 9 bases map to TRBD2. After removal of 2 bases from V and 10 bases from J, the junction contained 3 bases not matched to a gene. The CDR3 runs to 13 residues. Germline CDR1 is MNHEY and CDR2 is SVGAGI. CDR3: CASSYPLAGEQFF. For the CDR3, the DNA is TGTGCCAGCAGTTACCCCCTAGCGGGGGAGCAGTTCTTC.

The chain recombines TRBV30 with TRBJ2-7; no clear D. The V end lost 2 bases, the J end lost 2 bases, and 7 bases lay between the germline ends. The CDR3 spans 12 residues. Per germline, CDR1 GTSNPN and CDR2 SVGIG (reference sequence). The CDR3 is CAWSSGPYEQYF. The CDR3 DNA follows: TGTGCCTGGAGTAGTGGGCCCTACGAGCAGTACTTC.

The V call is TRBV11-2, the J call TRBJ1-1; 8 positions agree with TRBD1. V was clipped by 4 bases and J by 7 bases; unmatched bases: 8. CDR1 and CDR2 from the germline V gene are SGHAT and FQNNGV. The CDR3 totals 14 residues. The CDR3 sequence: CASSSGQGWYEAFF. The CDR3, as DNA: TGTGCCAGCAGCTCAGGACAGGGTTGGTATGAAGCTTTCTTT. The full variable domain, completed using reference TRBV11-2 and TRBJ1-1, is EAGVAQSPRYKIIEKRQSVAFWCNPISGHATLYWYQQILGQGPKLLIQFQNNGVVDDSQLPKDRFSAERLKGVDSTLKIQPAKLEDSAVYLCASSSGQGWYEAFFGQGTRLTVV.

The V call is TRBV6-6, the J call TRBJ1-3, with a tentative D call TRBD1 (5 bases). Germline V CDR1 and CDR2: MNHNY, SVGAGI (reference sequence). V was cut by 4 bases and J by 4 bases, with 11 bases left in between. The CDR3 length is 14 residues. CDR3 coding DNA: TGTGCCAGCAGTTGGGGCTCCAGAGGAAACACCATATATTTT. Translation gives CASSWGSRGNTIYF.

The chain links TRBV5-4 to TRBJ2-1; 10 bases align to TRBD2. CDR3 length equals 16 residues. Germline-derived CDR1 and CDR2 are SGHNT and YYREEE (reference sequence). V dropped 4 bases and J dropped 2; count of bases not matched to a gene: 6. CDR3 sequence (DNA): TGTGCCAGCAGCAAAACTAGCGGGATACCCTACAATGAGCAGTTCTTC. This sequence encodes CASSKTSGIPYNEQFF.

The CDR3, as DNA: TGTGCCACCACATTTCGGGGGGCAGGTGGCTACACCTTC. Amino acids: CATTFRGAGGYTF. The genes are TRBV28 and TRBJ1-2, with D perhaps matching TRBD1 (6 bases). CDR1 and CDR2 from the germline V gene are MDHEN and SYDVKM. V was shortened by 10 bases and J by 7 bases, with 19 bases between the two germline ends. The CDR3 is 13 residues long.

This CDR3 is CASSQGLAGGPQETQYF. DNA for the CDR3: TGTGCCAGCAGCCAAGGACTAGCGGGAGGGCCCCAAGAGACCCAGTACTTC. The chain links TRBV3-1 (or the pseudogene TRBV3-2) to TRBJ2-5; 14 bases align to TRBD2. The CDR3 has 17 residues. With 1 base clipped from V and 1 base from J, the junction kept 2 bases outside the gene matches. Germline CDR1 and CDR2: LGHDT and YNNKEL (reference sequence).

V is TRBV7-6 and J is TRBJ2-2; tentative D call: TRBD2 (7 bases). Trimming removed 2 bases at V and 5 bases at J, with 21 bases between. Germline values: CDR1 SGHVS, CDR2 FNYEAQ. The CDR3 spans 18 residues. Written as DNA, the CDR3 is TGTGCCAGCAGCTTACTAGGCGGGGGCCGATCAGGGACCGGGGAGCTGTTTTTT. It is translated as CASSLLGGGRSGTGELFF.

The genes are TRBV14 and TRBJ2-2, with D perhaps TRBD1 (7 bases). Trimming shortened V by 4 bases and J by 0 bases, and 12 bases separated the two germline ends. CDR3 length: 16 amino acids. CDR1 is SGHDN, CDR2 FVKESK, per germline. The CDR3 protein is CASSRQGLTNTGELFF. As DNA, the CDR3 is TGTGCCAGCAGCCGACAGGGACTTACGAACACCGGGGAGCTGTTTTTT.

The gene calls are TRBV11-2 and TRBJ2-7, with D tentatively TRBD1 (5 bases). V lost 1 base and J 2 bases, leaving 15 bases between the germline ends. The CDR3 extends over 16 amino acids. Per the germline V gene, CDR1 is SGHAT and CDR2 is FQNNGV. CDR3 coding DNA: TGTGCCAGCAGCTTAGTCCGGGCAGGGCTCGCCTACGAGCAGTACTTC. It yields the protein CASSLVRAGLAYEQYF. Using reference TRBV11-2 and TRBJ2-7 for the parts outside the CDR3, the full variable domain is EAGVAQSPRYKIIEKRQSVAFWCNPISGHATLYWYQQILGQGPKLLIQFQNNGVVDDSQLPKDRFSAERLKGVDSTLKIQPAKLEDSAVYLCASSLVRAGLAYEQYFGPGTRLTVT.

This clone was recorded a few times. This chain links TRBV6-2 or TRBV6-3 with TRBJ2-7, with 7 positions matching TRBD1. The germline CDR1 and CDR2 sequences are MNHEY and SVGEGT. The CDR3 covers 14 residues. V dropped 0 bases and J dropped 5; count of bases not matched to a gene: 4. CDR3 bases: TGTGCCAGCAGTTACTCCGGACAGGTGGACGAGCAGTACTTC. Residues: CASSYSGQVDEQYF.

This clone was seen only a few times. The J gene is TRBJ2-2, the V gene TRBV6-5, with 10 bases matching TRBD2. The V gene end was trimmed by 6 bases and the J gene end by 1 base; junction bases not matched to a gene: 2. Germline CDR1 and CDR2: MNHEY and SVGAGI. This CDR3 spans 15 amino acids. For the CDR3, the DNA is TGTGCCAGCAGCGGACTAGCGGAGAACACCGGGGAGCTGTTTTTT. Protein product: CASSGLAENTGELFF.

The chain couples TRBV9 to TRBJ2-7; D is unclear. The CDR3 length is 11 residues. The germline CDR1 and CDR2 sequences are SGDLS and YYNGEE. V lost 3 bases and J lost 6, with 7 bases in between. CDR3 bases: TGTGCCAGCAGCGGAGGCGGCGAGCAGTACTTC. Amino acids: CASSGGGEQYF.

This sequence joins TRBV4-2 and TRBJ1-3, with TRBD1 matching over 8 bases. V was clipped by 3 bases and J by 2 bases; unmatched bases: 9. This CDR3 contains 17 residues. Per the germline V gene, CDR1 is LGHNA and CDR2 is YNFKEQ. The CDR3 nucleotides are TGTGCCAGCAGCCATGGAGGACAGGGAGGAGCTGGAAACACCATATATTTT. This translates into CASSHGGQGGAGNTIYF.

The chain combines TRBV28 with TRBJ1-4, with 10 bases matching TRBD1. With 5 bases clipped from V and 6 bases from J, the junction kept 6 bases outside the gene matches. The CDR3 runs to 15 residues. CDR1 MDHEN and CDR2 SYDVKM come from the germline V gene. This CDR3 is CASSPWDRGYEKLFF. CDR3 coding DNA: TGTGCCAGCAGTCCGTGGGACAGGGGCTATGAAAAACTGTTTTTT.

The V call is TRBV9, the J call TRBJ1-3; D not resolved. Germline lookup yields CDR1 SGDLS and CDR2 YYNGEE. CDR3 length: 15 amino acids. V was cut by 0 bases and J by 0 bases, with 7 bases left in between. CDR3 bases: TGTGCCAGCAGCGTAGGCGGGCCCTCTGGAAACACCATATATTTT. Its protein is CASSVGGPSGNTIYF.

CDR3 region: CASSQALGYGYTF. In DNA, the CDR3 is TGTGCCAGCTCACAGGCTCTCGGCTATGGCTACACCTTC. The J gene is TRBJ1-2, the V gene TRBV19; D is possibly TRBD1 (5 bases). Germline loops: CDR1 LNHDA, CDR2 SQIVND (reference sequence). The V and J ends lost 9 bases and 4 bases respectively, with 15 bases between them. There are 13 residues in the CDR3.

CDR3 residues: CASTTGTANEKLFF. In DNA form, the CDR3 reads TGCGCCAGCACCACTGGGACAGCTAATGAAAAACTGTTTTTT. The chain couples TRBV23-1 to TRBJ1-4, with TRBD1 matching over 7 bases. TRBV23-1 is assigned to the ORF class and has an uncertain function. This CDR3 has 14 residues. J lost 3 bases, V lost 7 bases, and 5 bases had no gene match.

The chain joins TRBV4-3 to TRBJ1-2; no reliable D call. The CDR3 has 14 residues. CDR1 LGHNA and CDR2 YSLEER come from the germline V gene. The ends were cut back, 4 bases at V and 8 bases at J, with 17 bases in the middle. The DNA of the CDR3 is TGCGCCAGCAGCCCTTCGACGGGGAGGCAGGGCTACACCTTC. As protein: CASSPSTGRQGYTF.